The 4 T cell receptor beta chains presented below share a single source sample, sequenced in a study of cytomegalovirus exposure and HLA in healthy donors. The PCR made use of 60 Vbeta and 13 Jbeta primers. The data were produced by immunoSEQ multiplex PCR, yet TCRdb's version contains in-frame clones alone and is incomplete. The sample consists of around 220,000 clones, around three quarters of them appearing once. The sequenced sample was PBMCs. The receptors were sampled from a man aged 35 to 55 in good health and CMV-seronegative.

In this sample, this clone turned up a few times. The CDR3 reads CASSLNWDTRYTEAFF. The CDR3 DNA follows: TGTGCCAGCAGCCTAAACTGGGACACCCGGTACACTGAAGCTTTCTTT. This rearrangement joins TRBV11-2 to TRBJ1-1; perhaps TRBD1 as D (6 bases). V lost 5 bases, J lost 3 bases, and 19 bases lay in between. In germline, CDR1 is SGHAT, CDR2 FQNNGV. The CDR3 totals 16 residues.

This clone was counted a single time. This sequence joins TRBV15 and TRBJ2-3; 9 bases map to TRBD2. With 1 base clipped from V and 4 bases from J, the junction kept 3 bases outside the gene matches. CDR1 LNHNV and CDR2 YYDKDF come from the germline V gene (reference sequence). The CDR3 covers 15 residues. CDR3 loop: CATSRGGRVADTQYF. Here the CDR3 DNA reads TGTGCCACCAGCAGAGGCGGGAGGGTAGCAGATACGCAGTATTTT.

The chain uses TRBV15 and TRBJ2-1; D is possibly TRBD1 (5 bases). The germline V gene has CDR1 LNHNV and CDR2 YYDKDF (reference sequence). V dropped 3 bases and J dropped 3 bases, with 15 bases sitting between them. The CDR3 extends over 16 amino acids. The CDR3 spells CATSSPRGEHYNEQFF. DNA for the CDR3: TGTGCCACCAGCAGTCCTAGGGGCGAGCACTACAATGAGCAGTTCTTC.

V and J are TRBV6-1 and TRBJ1-3; D is unresolved. Per the germline V gene, CDR1 is MNHNS and CDR2 is SASEGT. The length of the CDR3 is 15 residues. Trimming took off 10 bases at V and 0 bases at J, with 16 bases between the two ends. CDR3 amino acids: CATRGGTLSGNTIYF. As DNA, the CDR3 is TGTGCCACCAGAGGAGGCACCCTCTCTGGAAACACCATATATTTT.